The following is a TCR beta chain sequence with its context. Only in-frame clones appear in the TCRdb table, and some are missing; sequencing was by immunoSEQ multiplex PCR. The table includes approximately 140,000 clones, about 89% detected once. This specimen belongs to a study of blood T cell repertoires in COVID-19. Study at large: Material from acute and convalescent COVID-19 was sourced from the United States, Italy and Spain.

The sequenced material came from peripheral blood. This sequence originates from a man aged 50-60 years with active or convalescent COVID-19.

CDR3 region: CATSRELQGIGGYTF. The CDR3 DNA reads TGTGCCACCAGCAGAGAGCTACAGGGAATTGGGGGCTACACCTTC. The V gene is TRBV15, the J gene TRBJ1-2, with a weak D call TRBD1 (6 bases). Trimming removed 0 bases from V and 8 bases from J, with 16 bases in between. Germline lookup yields CDR1 LNHNV and CDR2 YYDKDF (reference sequence). The CDR3 is made up of 15 amino acids.